Sequencing of this T cell receptor (beta chain) was carried out in a study of shared clonotypes between healthy human individuals. Findings and caveats of the study: The study generally estimated greater richness for naive than memory subsets. A handful of donors showed sharing of about 5.5% of naive CD4 clonotypes. Enrolling few donors narrowed the genetic and exposure-history diversity that was represented.

The table lists this clone with a count of one. As yet, its antigen is unknown. Approximately 210 ng DNA, 30,000 or so T cell genomes, went into each sorted-subset replicate PCR. Only in-frame clones appear in the TCRdb table, and some are missing; sequencing was by immunoSEQ multiplex PCR. Here the sample spans approximately 2,000,000 clones, roughly 90% being singletons. CDR1 SNHLY and CDR2 FYNNEI come from the germline V gene. This CDR3 comprises 13 residues. Trimming left V 3 bases short and J 7 bases short, with 12 bases between. Sequenced input: naive CD4+ T cells from PBMCs. Described subset: CD45RA+ positively selected. The chain is built from TRBV2 and TRBJ1-1; D possibly corresponds to TRBD1 (6 bases). This TCR was sampled from a man aged 18 to 29 in good health. Some clones in this sample may be carry-over from other donors' samples. The CDR3 bases are TGTGCCAGCAGTGATGGGAGGGGGGGTGAAGCTTTCTTT. Its translation: CASSDGRGGEAFF.